What follows is one TCR beta chain and its context. This record comes from a study of T cell changes during pregnancy in multiple sclerosis. The V segment lost 5 bases and the J segment 6 bases; nucleotides outside the gene matches: 8. Germline assignment: CDR1 MNHNS and CDR2 SASEGT. The CDR3 has 15 amino acids. Some clones are missing from TCRdb's copy, which holds only in-frame ones; the method was immunoSEQ multiplex PCR. The sample yields 85,000 to 130,000 clones, 91% seen once. The sequencing used peripheral blood, collected before pregnancy. The source is a female donor with multiple sclerosis, enrolled in a pregnancy study. The V call is TRBV6-1, the J call TRBJ2-3; TRBD2 agrees at 10 bases. CDR3 protein: CASSLAGAPPDTQYF. The CDR3 nucleotides read TGTGCCAGCAGTCTAGCGGGGGCCCCCCCGGATACGCAGTATTTT.